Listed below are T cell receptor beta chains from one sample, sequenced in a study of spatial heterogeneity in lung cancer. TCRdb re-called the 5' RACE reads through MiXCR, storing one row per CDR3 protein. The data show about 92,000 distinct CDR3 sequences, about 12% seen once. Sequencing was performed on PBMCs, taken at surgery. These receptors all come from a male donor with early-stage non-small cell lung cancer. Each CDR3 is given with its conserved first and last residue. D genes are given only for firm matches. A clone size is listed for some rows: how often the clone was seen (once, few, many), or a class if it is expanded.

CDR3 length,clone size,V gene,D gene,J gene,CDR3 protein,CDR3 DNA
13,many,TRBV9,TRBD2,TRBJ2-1,CASSVGLANEQFF,TGTGCCAGCAGCGTGGGACTAGCCAATGAGCAGTTCTTC
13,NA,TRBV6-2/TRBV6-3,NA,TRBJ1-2,CASSKSFSQGYTF,TGTGCCAGCAGTAAGAGCTTCTCCCAGGGCTACACCTTC
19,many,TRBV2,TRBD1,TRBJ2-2,CASSEADRVAESNTGELFF,TGTGCCAGCAGTGAAGCCGACAGGGTCGCCGAATCGAACACCGGGGAGCTGTTTTTT
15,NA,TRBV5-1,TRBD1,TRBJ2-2,CASSPGQANTGELFF,TGCGCCAGCAGTCCGGGACAGGCGAACACCGGGGAGCTGTTTTTT
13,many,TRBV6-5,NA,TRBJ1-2,CASSRSQNYGYTF,TGTGCCAGCAGTCGTTCCCAGAACTATGGCTACACCTTC
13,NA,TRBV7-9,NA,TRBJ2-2,CASSLVSTGQLFF,TGTGCCAGCAGCTTAGTCTCCACCGGGCAGCTGTTTTTT
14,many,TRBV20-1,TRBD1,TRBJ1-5,CSAKRDRLNQPQHF,TGCAGTGCTAAAAGGGACAGGCTCAATCAGCCCCAGCATTTT
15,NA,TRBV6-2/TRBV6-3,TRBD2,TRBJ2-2,CASSFTGTSPGELFF,TGTGCCAGCAGCTTCACCGGGACTAGCCCCGGGGAGCTGTTTTTT
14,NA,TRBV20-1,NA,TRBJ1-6,CSARSGHMNSPLHF,TGCAGTGCTAGGTCGGGACATATGAATTCACCCCTCCACTTT
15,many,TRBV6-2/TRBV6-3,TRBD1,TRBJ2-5,CASSGGQGNQETQYF,TGTGCCAGCAGTGGGGGACAGGGAAACCAAGAGACCCAGTACTTC
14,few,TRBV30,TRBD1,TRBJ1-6,CAWSPGTANSPLHF,TGTGCCTGGTCCCCCGGGACAGCTAATTCACCCCTCCACTTT
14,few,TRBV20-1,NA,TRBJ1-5,CSATDIRSNQPQHF,TGCAGTGCTACGGACATCCGTTCAAATCAGCCCCAGCATTTT
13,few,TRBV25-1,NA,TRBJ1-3,CASSDGAGNTIYF,TGTGCCAGCAGTGACGGGGCTGGAAACACCATATATTTT
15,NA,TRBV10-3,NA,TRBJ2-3,CAIKAGALSTDTQYF,TGTGCCATCAAAGCAGGGGCCCTTAGCACAGATACGCAGTATTTT
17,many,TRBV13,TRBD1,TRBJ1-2,CASSSTTLGTGGNGYTF,TGTGCCAGCAGCTCGACCACCTTGGGGACAGGGGGCAATGGCTACACCTTC
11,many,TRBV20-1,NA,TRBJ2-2,CSVRDPGELFF,TGCAGTGTAAGGGACCCCGGGGAGCTGTTTTTT
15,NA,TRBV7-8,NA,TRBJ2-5,CASSLGDIQQETQYF,TGTGCCAGCAGCTTAGGGGACATTCAGCAAGAGACCCAGTACTTC
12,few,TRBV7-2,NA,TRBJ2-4,CASSTDASLPYF,TGTGCCAGCAGCACGGACGCCTCGCTCCCGTACTTC
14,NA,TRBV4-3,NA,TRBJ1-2,CASSQEEDFYGYTF,TGCGCCAGCAGCCAAGAGGAGGACTTCTATGGCTACACCTTC
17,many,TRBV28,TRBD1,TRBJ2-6,CASSLGTGPSGANVLTF,TGTGCCAGCAGTTTAGGGACAGGGCCCTCTGGGGCCAACGTCCTGACTTTC
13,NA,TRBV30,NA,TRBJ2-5,CAWSVTGQETQYF,TGTGCCTGGAGTGTAACCGGACAAGAGACCCAGTACTTC
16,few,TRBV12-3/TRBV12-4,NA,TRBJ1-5,CASSPIGGAGNQPQHF,TGTGCCAGCAGTCCAATAGGGGGGGCGGGCAATCAGCCCCAGCATTTT